This TCR beta chain was captured in a study of CD8+ T cells in alopecia areata. Study findings and constraints: Expanded CD8+ clones among the top 100, and scalp clonality, were significantly decreased by tofacitinib.

TCR sequencing used cDNA made by reverse transcription of extracted RNA. The assay was immunoSEQ multiplex PCR, and TCRdb's table has in-frame clones only and misses some. The top ten hold 20% to 30% of the sample, which has more than 130,000 clones, 80% to 90% seen once. The V and J ends lost 0 bases and 0 bases respectively, with 6 bases between them. In germline, CDR1 is MGHRA, CDR2 YSYEKL. The CDR3 consists of 14 residues. As to treatment: oral pan-JAK inhibitor, 5-10 mg twice daily. Comment on this clone: Its target is not known.

The source material was CD8+ T cells sorted from blood, sampled at week 4, from a patient treated with tofacitinib. V gene TRBV4-1 combines with J gene TRBJ2-7; D unresolved. This TCR derives from a human donor with alopecia areata. The CDR3 DNA reads TGCGCCAGCAGCCAAGAGCAGAACTCCTACGAGCAGTACTTC. This encodes CASSQEQNSYEQYF.